These 5 T cell receptor beta chains were sequenced from one sample in a study of OX40 agonist ivuxolimab in advanced cancers. The library was generated by the immunoSEQ multiplex PCR assay. Drawn from immuneACCESS, this table holds only the in-frame rearrangements with V and J called that TCRdb kept. Clones are partly lost; checked studies trace under half to an unresolved V gene and leave the rest unexplained. The sample records tens of thousands of clones, around 78% of which are singletons. The ten most abundant clones make up approximately 0.78% of the sample. The sequencing here drew on CD4+ or CD8+ T cells sorted from blood, taken in a trial of the OX40 agonist ivuxolimab. The receptors come from an adult with an advanced solid tumor such as melanoma, head and neck, liver or kidney cancer.

The chain is built from TRBV9 and TRBJ2-2, with unresolved D. Trimming removed 6 bases at V and 3 bases at J, with 21 bases between. CDR3 size: 17 residues. The V gene's germline CDR1 is SGDLS and CDR2 YYNGEE. Written as DNA, the CDR3 is TGTGCCAGCACCTCACACCCAAAGCTAAGGGACACCGGGGAGCTGTTTTTT. The encoded protein is CASTSHPKLRDTGELFF.

The V gene is TRBV4-3, the J gene TRBJ2-1; D is undetermined. This CDR3 is 15 amino acids long. Deletions cut 5 bases from V and 0 bases from J, with 11 bases between. In germline, CDR1 is LGHNA, CDR2 YSLEER. CDR3: CASSNTPSSYNEQFF. The DNA for the CDR3 is TGCGCCAGCAGCAACACCCCGAGCTCCTACAATGAGCAGTTCTTC.

V usage is TRBV28 and J usage is TRBJ2-1; the match to TRBD2 covers 10 bases. The CDR3 consists of 15 residues. Germline V gene lookup returns CDR1 MDHEN and CDR2 SYDVKM. V shed 3 bases and J 5 bases; nucleotides not matched to a gene: 4. CDR3 DNA sequence: TGTGCCAGCAGTTTCCTTAGCGGGGGGAACAATGAGCAGTTCTTC. Its translation: CASSFLSGGNNEQFF.

This chain uses TRBV2 with TRBJ1-6; D gene ambiguous. CDR1 is SNHLY, CDR2 FYNNEI, per germline. The CDR3 is 13 amino acids. V lost 1 base to trimming and J lost 10 bases, with 8 bases between them. As DNA, the CDR3 is TGTGCCAGCAGTGAAGGCCCCTTCTCACCCCTCCACTTT. This sequence encodes CASSEGPFSPLHF.

The chain combines TRBV6-5 with TRBJ2-3; 9 nucleotides line up with TRBD2. Trimming at V came to 2 bases and at J to 1 base, leaving 1 base not matched to a gene. The CDR3 contains 15 residues. Germline V gene sequence: CDR1 MNHEY, CDR2 SVGAGI. The CDR3 loop is CASSYGGGGTDTQYF. The CDR3 DNA is TGTGCCAGCAGTTACGGCGGGGGGGGCACAGATACGCAGTATTTT.